Below, 9 T cell receptor beta chains from the same sample are listed, as sequenced in a study of beta chain features in type 1 diabetes (dated by TCRdb to between 2018 and 2020). Paper-wide results and their limitations: Type 1 diabetes patients showed a moderate but significant shortening of TCRB CDR3 length in all four CD4+ subsets.

The method was the immunoSEQ multiplex PCR assay. All of the isolated RNA was reverse transcribed with the High Capacity cDNA Reverse Transcription Kit, so expressed TCRB transcripts were sequenced. The table was pulled from immuneACCESS by TCRdb, which kept in-frame rearrangements only. Such tables lose some clones; where checked, under half of the loss comes from unresolved V genes, and the rest has no known cause. This sample has roughly 130,000 clones in its table, and about 15% of those were observed once. Less than 3% of the sample belongs to the ten largest clones. Their cognate antigens are unknown. Source material: central memory CD4+ T cells from blood. The receptors stem from a young man with type 1 diabetes.

The chain joins TRBV14 to TRBJ2-3; D is tentatively TRBD1 or TRBD2 (6 bases each). Germline V lookup: CDR1 SGHDN, CDR2 FVKESK. Between the trimmed V and J ends, which lost 4 bases and 4 bases, there was a span of 21 bases. There are 17 residues in the CDR3. The CDR3 nucleotides read TGTGCCAGCAGCCGGCATTTCGGGGGCACTGTATCAGATACGCAGTATTTT. Its protein is CASSRHFGGTVSDTQYF.

This clone was seen a few times. This chain links TRBV7-9 with TRBJ2-5; 11 positions agree with TRBD2. Trimming removed 4 bases from V and 5 bases from J; junction bases left unmatched: 3. Germline CDR1 and CDR2: SEHNR and FQNEAQ (reference sequence). This CDR3 spans 14 amino acids. For the CDR3, the DNA is TGTGCCAGCAGCTCCAGGACTAGCGGGGAGACCCAGTACTTC. Translation: CASSSRTSGETQYF.

The chain recombines TRBV5-6 with TRBJ1-6; 8 positions agree with TRBD1. The CDR3 is made up of 14 amino acids. Germline CDR1 and CDR2: SGHDT and YYEEEE. The V segment lost 4 bases and the J segment 3 bases; nucleotides outside the gene matches: 0. CDR3 DNA sequence: TGTGCCAGCAGCACAGGGGGCTATAATTCACCCCTCCACTTT. The encoded protein is CASSTGGYNSPLHF.

The chain couples TRBV28 to TRBJ2-5, with 7 bases identical to TRBD2. J was trimmed by 3 bases and V by 2 bases; bases with no gene match: 6. This CDR3 contains 15 residues. Germline V gene lookup returns CDR1 MDHEN and CDR2 SYDVKM. Written as DNA, the CDR3 is TGTGCCAGCAGTTTAGGGGGGGAGCCCAAAGAGACCCAGTACTTC. As protein: CASSLGGEPKETQYF.

This clone was found a few times. This chain links TRBV5-4 with TRBJ2-7; possible D gene TRBD2, 5 bases. Germline CDR1 and CDR2: SGHNT and YYREEE (reference sequence). Trimming stripped 4 bases from V and 5 bases from J, with 13 bases between. This CDR3 comprises 13 residues. The CDR3 region is CASSTGKDHEQYF. CDR3 nucleotide sequence: TGTGCCAGCAGCACGGGAAAGGATCACGAGCAGTACTTC.

This clone was counted only a few times. This sample includes further DNA sequences coding for the same CDR3. The chain links TRBV7-2 to TRBJ2-1; possibly TRBD1 for D (6 bases). The V gene lost 3 bases and the J gene lost 7 bases, with 13 bases spanning the gap. The CDR3 runs to 14 residues. Germline V CDR1 and CDR2: SGHTA, FQGNSA. In DNA, the CDR3 is TGTGCCAGCAGCTTTCAAGGGGGTGGGAATGAGCAGTTCTTC. Amino acids: CASSFQGGGNEQFF. The variable domain in full, completed from reference TRBV7-2 and TRBJ2-1, reads GAGVSQSPSNKVTEKGKDVELRCDPISGHTALYWYRQSLGQGLEFLIYFQGNSAPDKSGLPSDRFSAERTGGSVSTLTIQRTQQEDSAVYLCASSFQGGGNEQFFGPGTRLTVL.

The sample holds a few counts of this clone. In DNA, the CDR3 is TGTGCCACCAGCATGATGTTTACAGGGGGGAGGACAGATACGCAGTATTTT. Its protein product is CATSMMFTGGRTDTQYF. The V gene is TRBV15, the J gene TRBJ2-3; 8 nucleotides agree with TRBD1. This CDR3 is 17 amino acids long. The V and J ends lost 4 bases and 3 bases, in that order; junction bases with no gene match: 12. Germline assignment: CDR1 LNHNV and CDR2 YYDKDF (reference sequence). The variable domain in full, completed from reference TRBV15 and TRBJ2-3, reads DAMVIQNPRYQVTQFGKPVTLSCSQTLNHNVMYWYQQKSSQAPKLLFHYYDKDFNNEADTPDNFQSRRPNTSFCFLDIRSPGLGDTAMYLCATSMMFTGGRTDTQYFGPGTRLTVL.

This clone was seen a handful of times. This rearrangement joins TRBV5-1 to TRBJ1-1; the D gene is possibly TRBD1 (5 bases). Germline V gene data show CDR1 as SGHRS and CDR2 as YFSETQ. The V end was cut by 4 bases, the J end by 0 bases, with 16 bases between. The length of the CDR3 is 16 residues. CDR3: CASSTSGEALNTEAFF. The CDR3 DNA reads TGCGCCAGCAGCACCTCGGGGGAGGCCTTGAACACTGAAGCTTTCTTT.

The chain links TRBV14 to TRBJ2-5; 8 bases match TRBD1. The CDR3 runs 14 residues. Germline V gene lookup returns CDR1 SGHDN and CDR2 FVKESK. V shed 1 base, J shed 5 bases, and the junction held 3 bases outside the gene matches. The CDR3 spells CASSQVTGVETQYF. The DNA of the CDR3 is TGTGCCAGCAGCCAAGTGACAGGGGTGGAGACCCAGTACTTC. The full variable domain, its missing parts supplied by reference TRBV14 and TRBJ2-5, is EAGVTQFPSHSVIEKGQTVTLRCDPISGHDNLYWYRRVMGKEIKFLLHFVKESKQDESGMPNNRFLAERTGGTYSTLKVQPAELEDSGVYFCASSQVTGVETQYFGPGTRLLVL.